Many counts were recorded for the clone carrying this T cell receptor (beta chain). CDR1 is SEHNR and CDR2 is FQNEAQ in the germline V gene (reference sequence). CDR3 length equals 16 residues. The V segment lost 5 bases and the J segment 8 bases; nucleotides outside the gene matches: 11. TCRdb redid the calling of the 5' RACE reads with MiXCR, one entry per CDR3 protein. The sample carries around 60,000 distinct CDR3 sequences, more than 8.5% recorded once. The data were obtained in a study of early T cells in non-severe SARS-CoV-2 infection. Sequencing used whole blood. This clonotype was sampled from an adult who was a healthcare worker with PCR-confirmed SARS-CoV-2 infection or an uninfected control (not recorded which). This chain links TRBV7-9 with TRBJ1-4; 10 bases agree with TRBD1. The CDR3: CASSGIPGQGREKLFF. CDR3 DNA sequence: TGTGCCAGCAGCGGGATACCGGGACAGGGGAGAGAAAAACTGTTTTTT.